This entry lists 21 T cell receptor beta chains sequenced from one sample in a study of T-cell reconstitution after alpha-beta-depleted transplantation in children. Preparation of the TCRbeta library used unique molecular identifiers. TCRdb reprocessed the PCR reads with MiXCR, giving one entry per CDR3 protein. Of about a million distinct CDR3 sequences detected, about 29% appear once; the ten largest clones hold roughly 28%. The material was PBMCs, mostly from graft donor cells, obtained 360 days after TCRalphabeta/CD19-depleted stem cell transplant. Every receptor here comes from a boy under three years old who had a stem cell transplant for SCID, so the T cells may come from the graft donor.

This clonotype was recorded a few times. CDR3 sequence (DNA): TGTGCCAGCAGTGAGACCGGAGGTCCGGAGACCCAGTACTTC. Amino acids: CASSETGGPETQYF. V and J are TRBV12-3 or TRBV12-4 and TRBJ2-5; D may be TRBD2 (5 bases). The germline V and J ends were trimmed by 5 bases and 5 bases, with 15 bases remaining between them. This CDR3 contains 14 residues.

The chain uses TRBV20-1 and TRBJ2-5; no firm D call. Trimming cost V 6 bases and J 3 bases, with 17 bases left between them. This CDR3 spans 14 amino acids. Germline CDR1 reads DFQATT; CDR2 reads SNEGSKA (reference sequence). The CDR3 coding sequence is TGCAGTGCGCCCATACTGGGCCCTAAAGAGACCCAGTACTTC. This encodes CSAPILGPKETQYF.

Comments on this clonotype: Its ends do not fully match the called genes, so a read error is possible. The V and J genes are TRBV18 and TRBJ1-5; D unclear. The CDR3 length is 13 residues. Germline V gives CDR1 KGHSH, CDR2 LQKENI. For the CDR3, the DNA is TGTGCCAGCTCACGGGGAGACAATCAGCCCCAGCAATTT. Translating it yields CASSRGDNQPQQF.

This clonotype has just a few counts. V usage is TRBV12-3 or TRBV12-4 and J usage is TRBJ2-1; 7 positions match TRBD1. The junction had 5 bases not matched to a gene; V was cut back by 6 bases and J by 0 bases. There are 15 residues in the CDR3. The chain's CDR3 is CASRTGTASYNEQFF. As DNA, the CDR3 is TGTGCCAGCAGAACCGGGACAGCCTCCTACAATGAGCAGTTCTTC.

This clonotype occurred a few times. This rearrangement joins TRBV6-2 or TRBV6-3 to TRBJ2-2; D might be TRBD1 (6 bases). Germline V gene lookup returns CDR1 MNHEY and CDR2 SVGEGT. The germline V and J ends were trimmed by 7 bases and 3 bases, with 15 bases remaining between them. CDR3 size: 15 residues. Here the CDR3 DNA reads TGTGCCAGCAACGACTGGGACACGGACACCGGGGAGCTGTTTTTT. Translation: CASNDWDTDTGELFF.

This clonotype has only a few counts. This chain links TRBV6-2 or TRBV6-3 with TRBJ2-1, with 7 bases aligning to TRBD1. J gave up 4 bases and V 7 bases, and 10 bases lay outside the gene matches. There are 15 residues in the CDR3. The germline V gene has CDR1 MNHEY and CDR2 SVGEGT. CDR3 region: CASIPSTGIYNEQFF. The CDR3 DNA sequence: TGTGCCAGCATTCCCTCGACAGGGATATACAATGAGCAGTTCTTC.

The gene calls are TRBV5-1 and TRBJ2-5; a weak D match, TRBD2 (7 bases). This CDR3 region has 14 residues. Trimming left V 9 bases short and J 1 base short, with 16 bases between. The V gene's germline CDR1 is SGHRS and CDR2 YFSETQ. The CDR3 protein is CATQQGGGQETQYF. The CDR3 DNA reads TGCGCCACACAACAGGGAGGGGGCCAAGAGACCCAGTACTTC.

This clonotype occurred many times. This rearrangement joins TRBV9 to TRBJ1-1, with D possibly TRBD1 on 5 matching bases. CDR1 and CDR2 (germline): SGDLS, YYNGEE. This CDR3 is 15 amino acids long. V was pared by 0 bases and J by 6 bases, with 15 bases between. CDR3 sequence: CASSVVPQGGAEAFF. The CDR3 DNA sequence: TGTGCCAGCAGCGTAGTACCCCAGGGAGGGGCTGAAGCTTTCTTT. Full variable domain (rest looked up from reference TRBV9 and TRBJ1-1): DSGVTQTPKHLITATGQRVTLRCSPRSGDLSVYWYQQSLDQGLQFLIQYYNGEERAKGNILERFSAQQFPDLHSELNLSSLELGDSALYFCASSVVPQGGAEAFFGQGTRLTVV.

The CDR3 DNA reads TGCGCCAGCAGCCAGGCCGACAGCCTCCCCAACACTGAAGCTTTCTTT. Its protein is CASSQADSLPNTEAFF. V and J are TRBV4-3 and TRBJ1-1, with D tentatively TRBD1 (5 bases). Trimming removed 3 bases at V and 2 bases at J, with 16 bases between. CDR1 LGHNA and CDR2 YSLEER come from the germline V gene. The CDR3 is made up of 16 amino acids.

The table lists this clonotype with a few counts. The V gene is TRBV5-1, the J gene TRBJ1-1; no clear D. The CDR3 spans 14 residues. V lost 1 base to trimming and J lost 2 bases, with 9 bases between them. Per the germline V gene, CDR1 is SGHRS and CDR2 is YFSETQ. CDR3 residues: CASSLTHDNTEAFF. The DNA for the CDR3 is TGCGCCAGCAGCTTGACACACGATAACACTGAAGCTTTCTTT.

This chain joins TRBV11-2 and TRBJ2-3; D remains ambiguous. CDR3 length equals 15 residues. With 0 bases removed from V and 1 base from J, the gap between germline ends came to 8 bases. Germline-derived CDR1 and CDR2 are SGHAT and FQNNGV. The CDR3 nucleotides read TGTGCCAGCAGCTTAGATCGGTTCGGCACAGATACGCAGTATTTT. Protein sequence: CASSLDRFGTDTQYF.

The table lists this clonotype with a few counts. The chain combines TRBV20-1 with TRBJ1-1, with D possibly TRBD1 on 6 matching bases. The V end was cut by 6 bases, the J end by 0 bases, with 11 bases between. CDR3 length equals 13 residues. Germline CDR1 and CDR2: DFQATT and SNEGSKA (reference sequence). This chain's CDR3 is CSALQGMNTEAFF. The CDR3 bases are TGCAGTGCCTTACAGGGCATGAACACTGAAGCTTTCTTT.

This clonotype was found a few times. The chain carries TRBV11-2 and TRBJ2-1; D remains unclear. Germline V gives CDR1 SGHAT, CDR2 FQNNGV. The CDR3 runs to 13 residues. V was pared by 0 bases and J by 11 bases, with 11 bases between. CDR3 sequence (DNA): TGTGCCAGCAGCTTAGATTTCAGTATACAGCAGTTCTTC. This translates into CASSLDFSIQQFF. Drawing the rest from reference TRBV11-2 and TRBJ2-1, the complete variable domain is EAGVAQSPRYKIIEKRQSVAFWCNPISGHATLYWYQQILGQGPKLLIQFQNNGVVDDSQLPKDRFSAERLKGVDSTLKIQPAKLEDSAVYLCASSLDFSIQQFFGPGTRLTVL.

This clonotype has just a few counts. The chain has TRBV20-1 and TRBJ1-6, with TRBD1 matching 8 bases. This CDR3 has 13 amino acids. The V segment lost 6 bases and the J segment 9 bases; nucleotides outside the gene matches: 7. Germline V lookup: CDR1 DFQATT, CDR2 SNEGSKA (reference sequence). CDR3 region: CSAKTGDFSPLHF. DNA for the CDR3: TGCAGTGCAAAGACAGGGGACTTTTCACCCCTCCACTTT.

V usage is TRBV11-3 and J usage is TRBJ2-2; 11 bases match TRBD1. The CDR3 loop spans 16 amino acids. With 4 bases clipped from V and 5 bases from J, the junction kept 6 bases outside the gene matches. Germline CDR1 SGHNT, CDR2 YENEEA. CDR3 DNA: TGTGCCAGCAGCTCGTGGGACAGGGGGAAGACCGGGGAGCTGTTTTTT. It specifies CASSSWDRGKTGELFF. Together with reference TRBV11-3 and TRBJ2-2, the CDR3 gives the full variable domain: EAGVVQSPRYKIIEKKQPVAFWCNPISGHNTLYWYLQNLGQGPELLIRYENEEAVDDSQLPKDRFSAERLKGVDSTLKIQPAELGDSAVYLCASSSWDRGKTGELFFGEGSRLTVL.

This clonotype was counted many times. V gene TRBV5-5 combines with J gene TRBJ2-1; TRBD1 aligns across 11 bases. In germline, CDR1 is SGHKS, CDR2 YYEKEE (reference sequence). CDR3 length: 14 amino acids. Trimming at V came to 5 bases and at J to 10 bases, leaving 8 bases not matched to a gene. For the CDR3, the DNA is TGTGCCAGCAGTTCCGGGACAGGGGGGATAGAGCAGTTCTTC. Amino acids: CASSSGTGGIEQFF.

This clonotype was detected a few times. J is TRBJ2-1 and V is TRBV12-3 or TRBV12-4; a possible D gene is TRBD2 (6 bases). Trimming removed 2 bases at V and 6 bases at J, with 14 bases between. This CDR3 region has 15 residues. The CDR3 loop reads CASSLFGGVGNEQFF. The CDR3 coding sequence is TGTGCCAGCAGTTTATTTGGAGGGGTCGGCAATGAGCAGTTCTTC.

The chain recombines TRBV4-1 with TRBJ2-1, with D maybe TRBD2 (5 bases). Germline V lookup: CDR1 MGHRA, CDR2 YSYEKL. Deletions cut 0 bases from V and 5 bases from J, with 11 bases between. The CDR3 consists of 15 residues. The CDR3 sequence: CASSQELANHNEQFF. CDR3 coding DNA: TGCGCCAGCAGCCAAGAGCTAGCTAATCACAATGAGCAGTTCTTC.

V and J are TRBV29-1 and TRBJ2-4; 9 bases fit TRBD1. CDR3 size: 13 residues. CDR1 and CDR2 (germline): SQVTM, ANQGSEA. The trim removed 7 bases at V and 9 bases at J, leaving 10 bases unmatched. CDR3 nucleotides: TGCAGCGCCGGCGTGGACAGGGGTGGCATTCAGTACTTC. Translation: CSAGVDRGGIQYF.

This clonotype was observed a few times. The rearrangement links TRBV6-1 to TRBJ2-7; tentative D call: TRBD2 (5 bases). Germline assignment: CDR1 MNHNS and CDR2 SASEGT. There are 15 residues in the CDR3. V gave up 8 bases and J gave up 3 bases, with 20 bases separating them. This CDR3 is CASCPRGAMGYEQYF. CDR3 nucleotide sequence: TGTGCCAGCTGTCCTCGGGGAGCCATGGGCTACGAGCAGTACTTC.

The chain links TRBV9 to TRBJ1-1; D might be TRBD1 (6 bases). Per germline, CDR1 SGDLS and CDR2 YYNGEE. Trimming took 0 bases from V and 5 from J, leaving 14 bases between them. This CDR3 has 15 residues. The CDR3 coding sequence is TGTGCCAGCAGCGTAGACGGCGACAGGAGGACTGAAGCTTTCTTT. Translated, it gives CASSVDGDRRTEAFF. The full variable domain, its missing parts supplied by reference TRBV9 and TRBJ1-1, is DSGVTQTPKHLITATGQRVTLRCSPRSGDLSVYWYQQSLDQGLQFLIQYYNGEERAKGNILERFSAQQFPDLHSELNLSSLELGDSALYFCASSVDGDRRTEAFFGQGTRLTVV.